This TCR beta chain was recovered during a study of early T cells in non-severe SARS-CoV-2 infection. As for the study in general: The input, bulk RNA from unsorted whole blood, was sequenced, and chains were unpaired.

The V end lost 5 bases, the J end lost 0 bases, and 14 bases lay between the germline ends. This CDR3 region has 16 residues. Germline V gene data show CDR1 as LNHNV and CDR2 as YYDKDF (reference sequence). This clonotype has a handful of counts. Individual cDNA molecules were tagged with unique molecular identifiers. MiXCR, applied by TCRdb to the 5' RACE reads, yields one record per CDR3 protein. The data hold around 66,000 distinct CDR3 sequences, with under 15% observed a single time. V and J are TRBV15 and TRBJ1-5; no firm D call. Sequencing used whole blood. This TCR was sampled from an adult who was a healthcare worker with PCR-confirmed SARS-CoV-2 infection or an uninfected control (not recorded which). The CDR3 DNA sequence: TGTGCCACCAGCTTTCTTCGGCTCGGTAGCAATCAGCCCCAGCATTTT. Protein product: CATSFLRLGSNQPQHF.